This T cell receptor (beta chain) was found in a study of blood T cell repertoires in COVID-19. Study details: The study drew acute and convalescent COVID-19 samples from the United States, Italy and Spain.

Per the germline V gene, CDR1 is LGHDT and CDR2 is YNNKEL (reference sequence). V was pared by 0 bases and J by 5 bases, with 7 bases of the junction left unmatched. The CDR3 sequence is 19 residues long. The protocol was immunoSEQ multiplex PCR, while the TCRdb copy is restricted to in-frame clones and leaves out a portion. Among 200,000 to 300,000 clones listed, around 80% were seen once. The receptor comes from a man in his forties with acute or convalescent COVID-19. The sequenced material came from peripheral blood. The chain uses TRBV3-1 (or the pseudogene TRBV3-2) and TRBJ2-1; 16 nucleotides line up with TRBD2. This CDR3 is CASSQEGLAGGYPDNEQFF. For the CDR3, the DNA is TGTGCCAGCAGCCAAGAGGGACTAGCGGGAGGGTATCCCGACAATGAGCAGTTCTTC.